The next 16 T cell receptor beta chains were all read from a single sample in a study of cytomegalovirus exposure and HLA in healthy donors (dated by TCRdb to 2016 to 2017). The protocol used for the library was the immunoSEQ multiplex PCR assay. For the multiplex PCR, a mixture combining 60 forward primers for TCR Vbeta segments and 13 reverse primers for TCR Jbeta segments was used. TCRdb's version of the immuneACCESS table is confined to in-frame rearrangements and falls short of the full clone set. An unresolved V gene accounts for under half of the shortfall where checked; the remainder is of unknown origin. This sample has around 190,000 clones in its table, and about 80% of those were observed once. Clones ranked in the top ten supply approximately 0.55% of the sample. The specimen sequenced was PBMCs. Source of these receptors: a woman between 45 and 60 years old in good health and CMV-seronegative.

The chain employs TRBV6-1 and TRBJ1-5; TRBD1 might be the D (5 bases). CDR1 is MNHNS, CDR2 SASEGT, per germline. With 0 bases removed from V and 6 bases from J, the gap between germline ends came to 18 bases. The CDR3 consists of 17 residues. This CDR3 reads CASSEAGRLRVGQPQHF. CDR3 DNA: TGTGCCAGCAGTGAAGCGGGCCGTCTCAGGGTTGGTCAGCCCCAGCATTTT.

CDR3 in DNA: TGTGCCAGCAGCGCGGACAGGGTCCATGGCTACACCTTC. Its translation is CASSADRVHGYTF. This chain joins TRBV6-6 and TRBJ1-2; 8 nucleotides agree with TRBD1. The CDR3 has 13 residues. V was clipped by 6 bases and J by 6 bases; unmatched bases: 6. Germline V gives CDR1 MNHNY, CDR2 SVGAGI (reference sequence).

The genes are TRBV7-2 and TRBJ2-3; 8 bases are shared with TRBD2. The germline gives CDR1 SGHTA, CDR2 FQGNSA. CDR3 size: 17 residues. V shed 1 base, J shed 9 bases, and the junction held 15 bases outside the gene matches. The CDR3 DNA reads TGTGCCAGCAGCTTAGATTTGGCGGGGGGCCGCCGTGTGACGCAGTATTTT. Encoded protein: CASSLDLAGGRRVTQYF.

Concerning this clone: Mismatch with germline at one junction end may stem from a read error. The chain combines TRBV11-2 with TRBJ1-5; 8 nucleotides line up with TRBD1. This CDR3 region has 16 residues. The germline V gene has CDR1 SGHAT and CDR2 FQNNGV. The CDR3 DNA reads as TGTGCCAGCAGCCCTATTGGACAGGGAAGCAACCAGCCCCAGCATTTT. It translates to CASSPIGQGSNQPQHF.

The J gene is TRBJ2-1, the V gene TRBV10-3; TRBD1 matches 11 bases. This CDR3 contains 13 residues. V trimming: 8 bases; J trimming: 6 bases; junction bases outside the gene matches: 3. Germline V lookup: CDR1 ENHRY, CDR2 SYGVKD. CDR3 nucleotide sequence: TGTGCCATCTCTGGGACAGGGGGCAATGAGCAGTTCTTC. Protein: CAISGTGGNEQFF.

The CDR3 loop is CASSPPGQFNEKLFF. CDR3 DNA sequence: TGTGCCAGCTCACCACCGGGGCAATTTAATGAAAAACTGTTTTTT. The chain combines TRBV18 with TRBJ1-4, with a possible D match to TRBD1 (5 bases). Trimming pared 0 bases from V and 4 bases from J, leaving 9 bases between. This CDR3 has 15 residues. Germline CDR1 is KGHSH and CDR2 is LQKENI.

Turning to this clone: The junction departs from the called germline gene at one end, perhaps through a read error. This chain uses TRBV29-1 with TRBJ2-1; TRBD2 matches at 14 bases. The CDR3 totals 12 residues. Germline V gene data show CDR1 as SQVTM and CDR2 as ANQGSEA. The CDR3: CSVPGLAGGCLF. CDR3 DNA sequence: TGCAGCGTACCCGGACTAGCGGGAGGATGCCTCTTC.

The chain uses TRBV10-3 and TRBJ2-1; 8 bases match TRBD2. The germline gives CDR1 ENHRY, CDR2 SYGVKD. The CDR3 consists of 16 residues. V lost 3 bases to trimming and J lost 8 bases; unmatched junction nucleotides: 12. The CDR3 is CAISDPGGGPSDEQFF. CDR3 coding DNA: TGTGCCATCAGTGATCCTGGCGGGGGGCCGTCGGATGAGCAGTTCTTC.

The J gene is TRBJ2-5, the V gene TRBV6-6; 11 nucleotides line up with TRBD2. Per the germline V gene, CDR1 is MNHNY and CDR2 is SVGAGI (reference sequence). The CDR3 spans 16 residues. J was trimmed by 5 bases and V by 2 bases; bases with no gene match: 7. The CDR3 DNA is TGTGCCAGCAGTTACCCTGCCCTAGCGGGGGGTGAGACCCAGTACTTC. It translates to CASSYPALAGGETQYF.

This clone turned up a few times. The chain combines TRBV18 with TRBJ1-5; D is possibly TRBD1 (6 bases). The length of the CDR3 is 14 residues. Germline V CDR1 and CDR2: KGHSH, LQKENI. Trimming stripped 8 bases from V and 8 bases from J, with 19 bases between. CDR3 region: CASLDRPGTEPQHF. Written as DNA, the CDR3 is TGTGCCAGCCTAGACAGGCCCGGAACGGAGCCCCAGCATTTT.

In its sample, this clone was seen a few times. The chain joins TRBV9 to TRBJ2-2; 10 nucleotides align to TRBD2. The CDR3 has 17 residues. The V segment lost 4 bases and the J segment 2 bases; nucleotides outside the gene matches: 8. Germline CDR1 is SGDLS and CDR2 is YYNGEE. The DNA of the CDR3 is TGTGCCAGCAGCCCCGGCAGCGGGGGGGCTAACACCGGGGAGCTGTTTTTT. Protein product: CASSPGSGGANTGELFF.

This clone has more than one count but fewer than ten. The genes are TRBV27 and TRBJ1-1, with D possibly being TRBD1 (6 bases). Trimming pared 5 bases from V and 0 bases from J, leaving 28 bases between. There are 20 residues in the CDR3. The V gene's germline CDR1 is MNHEY and CDR2 SMNVEV (reference sequence). The CDR3 loop reads CASSPLPWTYRGDMNTEAFF. Written as DNA, the CDR3 is TGTGCCAGCAGTCCCCTCCCCTGGACTTACCGTGGGGACATGAACACTGAAGCTTTCTTT.

The chain joins TRBV11-2 to TRBJ2-7, with TRBD1 matching 9 bases. Germline values: CDR1 SGHAT, CDR2 FQNNGV. CDR3 length: 17 amino acids. The junction had 9 bases not matched to a gene; V was cut back by 1 base and J by 2 bases. CDR3 amino acids: CASSLGLQGQGTYEQYF. CDR3 coding DNA: TGTGCCAGCAGCTTAGGTCTCCAAGGACAGGGGACCTACGAGCAGTACTTC. The full variable domain, its missing parts supplied by reference TRBV11-2 and TRBJ2-7, is EAGVAQSPRYKIIEKRQSVAFWCNPISGHATLYWYQQILGQGPKLLIQFQNNGVVDDSQLPKDRFSAERLKGVDSTLKIQPAKLEDSAVYLCASSLGLQGQGTYEQYFGPGTRLTVT.

V is TRBV27 and J is TRBJ2-5, with TRBD2 as a possible D gene (6 bases). Trimming left V 6 bases short and J 2 bases short, with 13 bases between. CDR3 length equals 14 residues. Looked up from germline, CDR1 is MNHEY and CDR2 is SMNVEV (reference sequence). The CDR3 is CASSLQEGQETQYF. The CDR3 DNA follows: TGTGCCAGCAGCCTACAGGAGGGGCAAGAGACCCAGTACTTC.

The chain carries TRBV5-4 and TRBJ2-1; 7 nucleotides match TRBD2. With 3 bases clipped from V and 3 bases from J, the junction kept 6 bases outside the gene matches. Germline-derived CDR1 and CDR2 are SGHNT and YYREEE (reference sequence). The length of the CDR3 is 15 residues. CDR3 amino acids: CASSSALASYNEQFF. In DNA form, the CDR3 reads TGTGCCAGCAGCTCGGCACTAGCGAGCTACAATGAGCAGTTCTTC. The entire variable domain, with the rest obtained from reference TRBV5-4 and TRBJ2-1, is as follows: ETGVTQSPTHLIKTRGQQVTLRCSSQSGHNTVSWYQQALGQGPQFIFQYYREEENGRGNFPPRFSGLQFPNYSSELNVNALELDDSALYLCASSSALASYNEQFFGPGTRLTVL.

The chain employs TRBV11-3 and TRBJ2-7; D is uncertain. CDR3 length: 13 residues. Germline values: CDR1 SGHNT, CDR2 YENEEA. Trimming shortened V by 7 bases and J by 0 bases, and 10 bases separated the two germline ends. The CDR3 here is CASTQRSSYEQYF. DNA for the CDR3: TGTGCCAGCACCCAAAGGAGCTCCTACGAGCAGTACTTC.